This TCR beta chain was identified during a study of shared clonotypes between healthy human individuals (dated by TCRdb to between 2020 and 2021). Context from the whole study: The cohort included three men and two women between 18 and 49 years of age. Per donor, three plates each were used for CD4 naive and CD4 memory, two for CD8 naive, and one for CD8 memory. To increase sequencing depth and limit assay-specific biases, TCR repertoire library preparation and sequencing were carried out by different laboratories using diverse techniques. Leukapheresis yielded between about 0.94 and 8.9 billion PBMCs per donor. To estimate repertoire size and how much clonotype sharing occurs between individuals, the study deeply sequenced the blood TCR repertoires of roughly 5 healthy adults.

CD8 naive samples were obtained by positive selection for CCR7 among CD45RO-negative cells, yielding a CD45RA+CCR7+ population from which TemRA cells were excluded. Donors were healthy HIV-negative adults with no recently reported acute infections or vaccinations. All donors were Caucasian adults living in Nashville, Tennessee, USA. Blood was obtained by leukapheresis, after which PBMCs were separated by Ficoll-Histopaque density gradient centrifugation and cryopreserved in liquid nitrogen vapor phase. Analytical flow cytometry was used to check the purity and quantity of each magnetically sorted T cell population. Genomic DNA was isolated from every sorted fraction and measured by UV absorbance on a Nanodrop 2000c. Results and caveats for the whole study, not just this receptor: Clonotypes shared by all four sorted-subset donors showed higher generation probabilities than non-shared clonotypes. Across a few donors, about 5% of naive CD4, roughly 3.8% of naive CD8, about 2.3% of memory CD4, and approximately 0.4% of memory CD8 clonotypes were shared. Based on pairwise subsampling, the degree of clonotype sharing among donors was expected to be affected by sequencing depth. Sampling was restricted to blood, and TCR repertoires in tissues likely differ from the TCR repertoires found in blood. Incomplete sequencing was indicated by rarefaction of sorted-subset datasets, despite the large sequencing depth. Larger estimated clonotype richness was generally found for naive subsets than for memory subsets. Because the study included only a small number of donors, the genetic and exposure-history diversity represented was limited.

Using the deep immunoSEQ assay, multiplex PCR amplified TCR CDR3 regions from genomic DNA. Extracted genomic DNA from each cell subset was spread evenly across all wells of several immunoSEQ 96-well plates, with each plate serving as a replicate. For sorted subsets, roughly 200 ng of genomic DNA, equivalent to 30,000 or so T cell genomes, went into each replicate PCR. Purified libraries were measured with a Qubit 3.0 fluorometer, size-checked on a Bioanalyzer 2100, and measured again with the KAPA Library Quantification kit. Every immunoSEQ 96-well plate was sequenced on a dedicated single-read 150-cycle Illumina NextSeq 550 flow cell. Concerning the study's data processing: Because the immunoSEQ output held only junctional sequences and lacked quality scores, the filtering could not match the filtering applied to full-length reads. Sequences were annotated with PyIR, a Python wrapper for IgBLAST v1.9, using IMGT germline references to assign V/J genes and CDR3. Reads were removed for weak V/J assignments (E-value above 1e-6), missing CDR3, stop codons, out-of-frame junctions, or ambiguous translated residues. V3J clonotypes were defined by identical inferred V gene, J gene, and CDR3 amino acid sequence. Percentage overlap between repertoires was computed as shared unique clonotypes divided by the size of the smaller repertoire. Three approaches were used to assess repertoire richness: RTK rarefaction, the Chao1 estimator, and Recon v2.1 estimates of unobserved clonotypes. For all TCRbeta clonotypes obtained by the gDNA method from a few donors, generation probabilities were computed with OLGA. TCRdb mirrors the immuneACCESS table, restricted to in-frame sequences. Some clones are absent from its copies; in checked studies, under half trace to an unresolved V gene, and the reason for the others is unknown. The D gene and trimming were derived from the DNA, and the V and J assignments and clone size from that table. This sample has some 1,900,000 clones in its table, and just under 95% of those were observed once. 1% to 1.5% of the sample is held by the ten biggest clonotypes.

In the case of this clone: Its antigen remains undetermined. No base quality values were provided; no much bigger clone lies one nucleotide off.

The CDR3 spans 16 residues, from the cysteine through the phenylalanine. CDR3 DNA only is kept here, 48 bases in frame from base 1. Relative to germline, V is 0 bases shorter and J is 3 bases shorter, with 11 bases between their ends. Via the germline V gene, CDR1 is LGHNA and CDR2 YSLEER. The rearranged chain carries TRBV4-3 and TRBJ1-4; no D gene call is confident. The receptor was isolated from a young man in good health. The sample consisted of naive CD8+ T cells sorted from blood. The meaning of the sample's cell subset or site label: CD45RA+CCR7+. The nucleotide sequence is TGCGCCAGCAGCCAAGATGCGGTGTGGGCTAATGAAAAACTGTTTTTT. The resulting protein is CASSQDAVWANEKLFF.